This T cell receptor beta chain is from a study of T cells in localized non-small cell lung cancer. Broader study findings: Peak T cell clonality was found in uninvolved adjacent lung, exceeding tumor. Without multi-region sequencing, intratumor heterogeneity could not be excluded. There was an association of higher blood T cell density with longer overall survival. Median roughly 57 top-100 tumor clones were shared with paired adjacent lung.

Some clones are missing from TCRdb's copy, which holds only in-frame ones; the method was immunoSEQ multiplex PCR. The sample shows around 20,000 clones, 91% of them seen only once. Looked up from germline, CDR1 is SGHTA and CDR2 is FQGNSA. There are 15 residues in the CDR3. V was pared by 1 base and J by 0 bases, with 4 bases between. As regards this clone: Its antigen is not identified.

The chain has TRBV7-2 and TRBJ2-6; D gene unclear. The source material was peripheral blood, sampled before any cancer treatment. The TCR comes from a woman aged 35 to 69 with stage I lung adenocarcinoma. The CDR3 reads CASSLDHSGANVLTF. In DNA, the CDR3 is TGTGCCAGCAGCTTAGACCACTCTGGGGCCAACGTCCTGACTTTC.